This T cell receptor beta chain was identified in a study of shared clonotypes between healthy human individuals. Study-level background: Per-donor plates numbered three CD4 naive, three CD4 memory, two CD8 naive and one CD8 memory.

Germline V gene lookup returns CDR1 GTSNPN and CDR2 SVGIG (reference sequence). This CDR3 contains 16 residues. Trimming cost V 2 bases and J 0 bases, with 16 bases left between them. The healthy adult donors were HIV-negative and reported no recent acute infections or vaccinations. A CD45RA+ naive subset and a CD45RA-negative memory subset were split from CD4+ cells. In the sorted-subset replicate PCRs, approximately 200 ng DNA, 25,000 to 30,000 T cell genomes, was used. Clones were read by immunoSEQ multiplex PCR, and TCRdb kept only the in-frame ones, dropping some. The data contain about 610,000 clones, approximately 97% of them singletons.

Sample: naive CD4+ T cells sorted from blood. Subset indicated: CD45RA+ positively selected. The rearrangement joins TRBV30 to TRBJ1-2; no reliable D call. The receptor was derived from a woman in her thirties in good health. The CDR3 protein is CAWSNVPAKPNYGYTF. The CDR3 nucleotides read TGTGCCTGGAGTAACGTCCCCGCGAAACCTAACTATGGCTACACCTTC.